One sample yielded the 14 T cell receptor beta chains listed below, sequenced in a study of cytomegalovirus exposure and HLA in healthy donors. Vbeta (60) and Jbeta (13) primers were used in the PCR. Generated by immunoSEQ multiplex PCR, the TCRdb table keeps only in-frame clones and is missing some. The sample lists 90,000 or so clones; approximately 85% were seen once. The sequencing input was PBMCs. These receptors were taken from a man aged 30 to 39 in good health and CMV-seropositive.

The chain employs TRBV5-4 and TRBJ2-1, with D possibly matching TRBD2 (5 bases). Germline lookup yields CDR1 SGHNT and CDR2 YYREEE (reference sequence). This CDR3 spans 14 amino acids. V was shortened by 1 base and J by 7 bases, with 12 bases between the two germline ends. CDR3 DNA: TGTGCCAGCAGCTTGTCTGCTAGCCGAAATGAGCAGTTCTTC. Translating gives CASSLSASRNEQFF.

CDR3 loop: CASSRAGEVGNEQFF. In nucleotides, the CDR3 is TGTGCCAGCAGCCGAGCGGGAGAGGTGGGAAATGAGCAGTTCTTC. V gene TRBV27 combines with J gene TRBJ2-1; 8 positions match TRBD2. CDR3 length: 15 amino acids. Losses at the gene ends were 6 bases for V and 7 bases for J; bases not matched to a gene: 11. Germline loops: CDR1 MNHEY, CDR2 SMNVEV (reference sequence).

The chain joins TRBV4-1 to TRBJ2-7; the match to TRBD2 covers 8 bases. This CDR3 spans 16 amino acids. From germline, CDR1 is MGHRA and CDR2 YSYEKL. After removal of 3 bases from V and 4 bases from J, the junction contained 11 bases not matched to a gene. The CDR3 bases are TGCGCCAGCAGCCACACGTCGGGGGGGGGCGGTTACGAGCAGTACTTC. This sequence encodes CASSHTSGGGGYEQYF.

This rearrangement joins TRBV18 to TRBJ1-1, with 7 bases aligning to TRBD1. This CDR3 is built from 13 residues. J gave up 10 bases and V 6 bases, and 11 bases lay outside the gene matches. CDR1 and CDR2 from the germline V gene are KGHSH and LQKENI. CDR3: CASSPKQGIGAFF. Here the CDR3 DNA reads TGTGCCAGCTCCCCTAAACAGGGGATTGGAGCTTTCTTT.

The chain couples TRBV27 to TRBJ1-2; TRBD1 aligns across 12 bases. V gave up 4 bases and J gave up 8 bases; unmatched junction bases: 11. The CDR3 length is 16 residues. Germline V gives CDR1 MNHEY, CDR2 SMNVEV (reference sequence). Here the CDR3 reads CASSSDPGQGAKGYTF. The CDR3 DNA follows: TGTGCCAGCAGTTCGGATCCGGGACAGGGGGCTAAGGGCTACACCTTC.

The chain employs TRBV6-5 and TRBJ2-5, with TRBD1 matching 11 bases. The J call may be wrong; the DNA end is better matched by TRBJ2-7. In germline, CDR1 is MNHEY, CDR2 SVGAGI. This CDR3 region has 15 residues. The CDR3 DNA reads as TGTGCCAGCAGATCCCCGGGACAGGGGGCCTACGAGCAGTACTTC. This translates into CASRSPGQGAYEQYF.

This chain links TRBV7-9 with TRBJ2-1; TRBD2 matches at 8 bases. The junction had 10 bases not matched to a gene; V was cut back by 1 base and J by 8 bases. CDR1 is SEHNR and CDR2 is FQNEAQ in the germline V gene (reference sequence). This CDR3 spans 16 amino acids. CDR3: CASSLVSIAGPDEQFF. CDR3 in DNA: TGTGCCAGCAGCTTAGTGTCGATAGCGGGGCCCGATGAGCAGTTCTTC.

The chain employs TRBV30 and TRBJ1-4; the D gene is possibly TRBD1 (5 bases). CDR1 is GTSNPN and CDR2 is SVGIG in the germline V gene (reference sequence). Trimming took 2 bases from V and 0 from J, leaving 16 bases between them. This CDR3 is built from 17 residues. In DNA, the CDR3 is TGTGCCTGGAGTTCGTGGGGCACGGGGGCAACTAATGAAAAACTGTTTTTT. Protein product: CAWSSWGTGATNEKLFF.

The V gene is TRBV7-8, the J gene TRBJ2-3; D call uncertain. The ends were cut back, 5 bases at V and 2 bases at J, with 11 bases in the middle. The germline gives CDR1 SGHVS, CDR2 FQNEAQ. The CDR3 consists of 14 residues. The CDR3 DNA reads as TGTGCCAGCAGCCCCCTTACAGTCACAGATACGCAGTATTTT. The encoded protein is CASSPLTVTDTQYF.

V is TRBV5-8 and J is TRBJ1-5, with 10 bases aligning to TRBD1. Germline V CDR1 and CDR2: SGHTS, YDEGEE. The CDR3 is 16 residues long. The V gene end was trimmed by 4 bases and the J gene end by 2 bases; junction bases not matched to a gene: 6. This CDR3 reads CASSGTGTGGNQPQHF. CDR3 nucleotides: TGTGCCAGCAGCGGAACCGGGACAGGGGGCAATCAGCCCCAGCATTTT.

This clone was seen just once. The chain joins TRBV2 to TRBJ2-3; TRBD1 matches 8 bases. The CDR3 runs to 16 residues. Germline assignment: CDR1 SNHLY and CDR2 FYNNEI. V shed 4 bases, J shed 6 bases, and the junction held 12 bases outside the gene matches. The CDR3 sequence is CASSGDRFSSEDTQYF. DNA for the CDR3: TGTGCCAGCAGTGGGGACAGGTTTTCCTCGGAGGATACGCAGTATTTT.

The rearrangement joins TRBV6-1 to TRBJ2-3; weak D call: TRBD2 (5 bases). V was trimmed by 7 bases and J by 0 bases, leaving 11 bases between them. The CDR3 is made up of 14 amino acids. Germline CDR1 MNHNS, CDR2 SASEGT. The CDR3: CASTPSGSTDTQYF. CDR3 bases: TGTGCCAGCACCCCGAGCGGTAGCACAGATACGCAGTATTTT.

This clone was counted a single time. The V and J genes are TRBV7-8 and TRBJ2-1; TRBD2 matches at 10 bases. Germline trimming cut 3 bases from V and 5 bases from J; bases unmatched to any gene: 4. Germline V gene lookup returns CDR1 SGHVS and CDR2 FQNEAQ. This CDR3 region has 15 residues. The CDR3 sequence is CASSLSGRADNEQFF. The CDR3 DNA is TGTGCCAGCAGCTTGAGCGGGAGGGCTGACAATGAGCAGTTCTTC. The whole variable domain, filled in from reference TRBV7-8 and TRBJ2-1, reads GAGVSQSPRYKVAKRGQDVALRCDPISGHVSLFWYQQALGQGPEFLTYFQNEAQLDKSGLPSDRFFAERPEGSVSTLKIQRTQQEDSAVYLCASSLSGRADNEQFFGPGTRLTVL.

The rearrangement uses TRBV19 and TRBJ1-2; TRBD1 might be the D (5 bases). The CDR3 sequence is 18 residues long. Germline V lookup: CDR1 LNHDA, CDR2 SQIVND (reference sequence). Trimming pared 2 bases from V and 7 bases from J, leaving 26 bases between. In DNA form, the CDR3 reads TGTGCCAGTAGTATACCCCCTCTCCCGGGACTGGGAGGTCGTGGCTACACCTTC. This codes for CASSIPPLPGLGGRGYTF.